This T cell receptor (beta chain) was documented in a study of cytomegalovirus exposure and HLA in healthy donors. Broader study findings: Altogether, about 160 TCR beta chains were recorded as cytomegalovirus-associated.

In the PCR, 60 Vbeta and 13 Jbeta primers were used. Measured with immunoSEQ multiplex PCR; TCRdb has only the in-frame clones, and not every one. The table includes fewer than 150,000 clones, 60% to 80% detected once. This CDR3 is built from 15 residues. The germline V gene has CDR1 PRHDT and CDR2 FYEKMQ (reference sequence). Trimming took off 5 bases at V and 3 bases at J, with 16 bases between the two ends. Notes on this clone: The antigen remains undetermined.

Source material: PBMCs. The chain recombines TRBV13 with TRBJ2-5, with D perhaps TRBD1 (5 bases). This TCR came from a male donor in good health and CMV-seronegative. The CDR3 is CASSIRAGLKETQYF. The CDR3 bases are TGTGCCAGCAGCATTCGTGCAGGGCTTAAAGAGACCCAGTACTTC.